Detailed here is one T cell receptor (beta chain). Its antigen remains unknown. Indicated time point: recipient sample about 28 days before transplant, after cytoreduction. The CDR3 consists of 12 residues. V lost 6 bases, J lost 9 bases, and 14 bases lay in between. Germline lookup yields CDR1 MNHEY and CDR2 SVGAGI. Repertoires were generated with immunoSEQ multiplex PCR, while TCRdb's copy carries only in-frame clones and drops some. The sample lists tens of thousands of clones, roughly 90% occurring once. The data derive from a study of T cell clonotyping in hematopoietic cell transplantation. Study summary: Recipients' pretransplant samples followed cytoreduction.

Whole-study results and caveats: After transplant, recipient diversity fell while pathologically expanded clonotypes grew through day 180.

This sample comprised peripheral blood mononuclear cells, obtained before stem cell transplant. The receptor's source is a young man with biphenotypic leukemia. Some clones in this sample may be carry-over from other donors' samples. The chain carries TRBV6-5 and TRBJ1-1; no clear D. CDR3 DNA sequence: TGTGCCAGCAGGTCGCAGTTTGATCAAGCTTTCTTT. Residues: CASRSQFDQAFF.